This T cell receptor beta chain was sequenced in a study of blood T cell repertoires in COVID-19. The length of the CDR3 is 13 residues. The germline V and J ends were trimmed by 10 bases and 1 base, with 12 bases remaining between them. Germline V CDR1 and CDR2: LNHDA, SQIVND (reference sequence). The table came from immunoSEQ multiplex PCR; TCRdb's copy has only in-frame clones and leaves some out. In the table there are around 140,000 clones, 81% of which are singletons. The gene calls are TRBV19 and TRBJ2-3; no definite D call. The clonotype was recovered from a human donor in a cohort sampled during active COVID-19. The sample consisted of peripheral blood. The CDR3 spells CATRWYGTDTQYF. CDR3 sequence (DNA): TGTGCCACCAGGTGGTACGGCACAGATACGCAGTATTTT.